This T cell receptor (beta chain) was identified during a study of patients and donors after allogeneic stem cell transplantation. There are a few counts of this clonotype. TCRdb re-analysed the RT-PCR reads in MiXCR, keeping a single row per CDR3 protein. Of 200,000 to 250,000 distinct CDR3 sequences in the sample, 14% were seen once. From germline, CDR1 is SGHTA and CDR2 FQGNSA. The CDR3 covers 13 residues. Deletions cut 5 bases from V and 4 bases from J, with 11 bases between. Sequencing input: blood, either unsorted or a sorted T cell fraction (not recorded which). The gene calls are TRBV7-2 and TRBJ1-2; D gene uncertain. This receptor was obtained from a human donor who was either an allogeneic HSCT recipient or a stem cell or donor lymphocyte infusion donor (not recorded which). It is not recorded whose cells these are; they may come from a transplant donor. The chain's CDR3 is CASSAYRVYGYTF. DNA of the CDR3: TGTGCCAGCAGCGCATATCGTGTCTATGGCTACACCTTC.